One TCR beta chain is described in this entry. Antigen specificity is unknown. The germline gene is not matched at one end of the junction; a read error may be the cause. The data stem from a study of glioma-infiltrating T cells. General study findings and limits: Signature shared blood CDR3 motifs were enriched in low-divergence and depleted in high-divergence patients.

TCR alpha and beta CDR3 regions were amplified from RNA using iRepertoire nested multiplex PCR. TCRdb passed the multiplex PCR reads through MiXCR, listing each CDR3 protein once. Among around 390,000 distinct CDR3 sequences listed, 41% were seen once. The V gene's germline CDR1 is SEHNR and CDR2 FQNEAQ (reference sequence). The CDR3 totals 12 residues. The genes are TRBV7-9 and TRBJ2-3, with no clear D. Sequenced material: glioma tissue, nonneoplastic brain tissue, or PBMCs (not recorded which). This clonotype was sampled from a human donor with low-grade glioma or glioblastoma, undergoing nonglioma brain surgery, or in good health (not recorded which). CDR3 in DNA: TGTGCCAGCAGCGTAGAGCCAGATACGAAGTATTTT. Residues: CASSVEPDTKYF.